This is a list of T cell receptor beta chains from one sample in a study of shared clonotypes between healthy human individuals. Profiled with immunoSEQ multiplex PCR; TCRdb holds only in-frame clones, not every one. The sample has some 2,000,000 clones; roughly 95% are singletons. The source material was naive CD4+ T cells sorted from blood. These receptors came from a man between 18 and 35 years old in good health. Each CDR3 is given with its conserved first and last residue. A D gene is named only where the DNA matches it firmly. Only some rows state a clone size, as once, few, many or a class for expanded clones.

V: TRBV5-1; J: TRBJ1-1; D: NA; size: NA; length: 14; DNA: TGCGCCAGCAGCTTAAACACATTCAACACTGAAGCTTTCTTT; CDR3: CASSLNTFNTEAFF
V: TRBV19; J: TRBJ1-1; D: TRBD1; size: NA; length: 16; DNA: TGTGCCAGTAGTATGAAGACAGGGGGCGGTCTGGCTGAAGCTTTCTTT; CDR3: CASSMKTGGGLAEAFF
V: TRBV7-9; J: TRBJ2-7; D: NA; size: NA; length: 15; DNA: TGTGCCAGCAGCGCCCGGACAGCGAATTCCTACGAGCAGTACTTC; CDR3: CASSARTANSYEQYF
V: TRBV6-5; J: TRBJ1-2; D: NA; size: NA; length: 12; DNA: TGTGCCAGCAGGTCAAGAGCCTATGGCTACACCTTC; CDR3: CASRSRAYGYTF
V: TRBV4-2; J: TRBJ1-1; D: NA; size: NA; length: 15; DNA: TGTGCCAGCAGCCAAGATTCGGGCAGGCTCACTGAAGCTTTCTTT; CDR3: CASSQDSGRLTEAFF
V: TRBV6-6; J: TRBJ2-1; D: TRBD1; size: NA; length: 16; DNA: TGTGCCAGCAGTTACCCCGGGACAGGGCCCTTGGGCGAGCAGTTCTTC; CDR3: CASSYPGTGPLGEQFF
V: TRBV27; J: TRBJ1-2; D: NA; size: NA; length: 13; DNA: TGTGCCAGCAGTTCCGGCGGAGCCTATGGCTACACCTTC; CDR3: CASSSGGAYGYTF
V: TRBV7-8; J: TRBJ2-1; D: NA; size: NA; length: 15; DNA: TGTGCCAGCAGCTTAGAGTGGGAGGCTTACAATGAGCAGTTCTTC; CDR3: CASSLEWEAYNEQFF
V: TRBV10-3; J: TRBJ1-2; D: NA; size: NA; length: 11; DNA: TGTGCCATCAGTGAGTCTGGCAAGCACACCTTC; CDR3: CAISESGKHTF
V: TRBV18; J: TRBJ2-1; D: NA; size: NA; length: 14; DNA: TGTGCCAGCTCACTGGGAGTAACATCCAATGAGCAGTTCTTC; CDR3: CASSLGVTSNEQFF
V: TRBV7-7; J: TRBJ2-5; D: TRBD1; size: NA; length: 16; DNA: TGTGCTAGCAGCTCACGCGCGACAGGGGGACGAGAGACCCAGTACTTC; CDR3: CASSSRATGGRETQYF
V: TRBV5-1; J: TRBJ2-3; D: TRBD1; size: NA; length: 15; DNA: TGCGCCAGCAGCTTTGAGGGGGCGTATAAGGATACGCAGTATTTT; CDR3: CASSFEGAYKDTQYF
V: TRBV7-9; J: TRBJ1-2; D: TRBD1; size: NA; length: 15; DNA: TGTGCCAGCAGCTTAGCCGGGACAGGGCGATATGGCTACACCTTC; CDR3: CASSLAGTGRYGYTF
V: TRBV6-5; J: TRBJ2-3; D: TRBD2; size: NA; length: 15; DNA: TGTGCCAGCAGTATACTAGCGGGGGGGCGAGATACGCAGTATTTT; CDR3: CASSILAGGRDTQYF
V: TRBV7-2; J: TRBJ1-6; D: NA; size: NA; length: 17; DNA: TGTGCCAGCAGCTTAGAAGGGACGAATGCCTATAATTCACCCCTCCACTTT; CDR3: CASSLEGTNAYNSPLHF
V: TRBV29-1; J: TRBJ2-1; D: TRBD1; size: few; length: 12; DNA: TGCAGCGTAGGGACAGGGTACAATGAGCAGTTCTTC; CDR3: CSVGTGYNEQFF
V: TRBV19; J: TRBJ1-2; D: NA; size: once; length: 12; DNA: TGTGCCAGTAGCCCAACAGGGTACGGCTACACCTTC; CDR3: CASSPTGYGYTF
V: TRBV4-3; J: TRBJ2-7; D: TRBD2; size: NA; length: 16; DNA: TGCGCCAGCAGCCAAGATCTGGGCGGGAGAGGGAACGAGCAGTACTTC; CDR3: CASSQDLGGRGNEQYF
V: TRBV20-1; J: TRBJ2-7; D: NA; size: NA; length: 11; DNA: TGCAGTGCCCCAACCCTCTACGAGCAGTACTTC; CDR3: CSAPTLYEQYF
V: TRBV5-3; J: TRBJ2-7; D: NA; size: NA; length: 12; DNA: TGTGCCAGAAGACCAAGTTGCGACGAGCAGTACTTC; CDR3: CARRPSCDEQYF
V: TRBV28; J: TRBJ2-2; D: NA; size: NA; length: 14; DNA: TGTGCCAGCAGTTTATCTCTTAACACCGGGGAGCTGTTTTTT; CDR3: CASSLSLNTGELFF
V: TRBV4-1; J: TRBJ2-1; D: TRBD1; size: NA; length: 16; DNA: TGCGCCAGCAGATCACCCGGGACAGCAAAAAACAATGAGCAGTTCTTC; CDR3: CASRSPGTAKNNEQFF
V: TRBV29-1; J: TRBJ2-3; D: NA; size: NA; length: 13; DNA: TGCAGCGTTGAGAGCGGTAGCACAGATACGCAGTATTTT; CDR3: CSVESGSTDTQYF
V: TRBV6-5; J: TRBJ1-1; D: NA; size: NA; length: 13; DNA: TGTGCCAGCAGTGGCCCGGGACACCAAACGGCTTTCTTT; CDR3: CASSGPGHQTAFF
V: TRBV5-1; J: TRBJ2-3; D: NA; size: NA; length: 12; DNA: TGCGCCAGCAGCTTGGGCGGGGATACGCAGTATTTT; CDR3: CASSLGGDTQYF
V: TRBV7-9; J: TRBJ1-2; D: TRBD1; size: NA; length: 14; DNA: TGTGCCAGCAGCTTAGGACAGGGAATCTATGGCTACACCTTC; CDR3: CASSLGQGIYGYTF
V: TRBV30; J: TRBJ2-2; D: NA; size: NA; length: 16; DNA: TGTGCCTGGAGTGTACGTGGCAGAATGAACACCGGGGAGCTGTTTTTT; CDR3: CAWSVRGRMNTGELFF
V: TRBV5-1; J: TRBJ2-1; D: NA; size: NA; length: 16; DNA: TGCGCCAGCAGCTTGTCCGCGGGCCCAGGCCCTAATGAGCAGTTCTTC; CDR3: CASSLSAGPGPNEQFF
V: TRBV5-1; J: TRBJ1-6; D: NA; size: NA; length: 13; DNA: TGCGCCAGCAGCTTGTTGGCAGATTCACCCCTCCACTTT; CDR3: CASSLLADSPLHF
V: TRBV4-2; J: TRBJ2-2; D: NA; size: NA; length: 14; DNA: TGTGCCAGCAGCAGACGGGGCGAGATCGGGGAGCTGTTTTTT; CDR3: CASSRRGEIGELFF
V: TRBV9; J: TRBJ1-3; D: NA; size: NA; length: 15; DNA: TGTGCCAGCAGCCCCCACCAGGGTGGAGGAAACACCATATATTTT; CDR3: CASSPHQGGGNTIYF
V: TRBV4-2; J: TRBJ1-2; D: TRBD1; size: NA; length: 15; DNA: TGTGCCAGCAGCCAAGATCCACAGGGGACCTATGGCTACACCTTC; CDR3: CASSQDPQGTYGYTF
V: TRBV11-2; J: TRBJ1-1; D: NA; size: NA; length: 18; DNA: TGTGCCAGCAGCTATGATTCTTTCTTTGGGGCAGGAGACACTGAAGCTTTCTTT; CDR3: CASSYDSFFGAGDTEAFF
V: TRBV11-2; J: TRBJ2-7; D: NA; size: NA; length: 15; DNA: TGTGCCAGCAGCTTAGATAGGGTGGGAAAATACGAGCAGTACTTC; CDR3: CASSLDRVGKYEQYF
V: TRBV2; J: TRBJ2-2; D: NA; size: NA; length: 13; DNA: TGTGCCAGCAGTGACTGGACCACCGGGGAGCTGTTTTTT; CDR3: CASSDWTTGELFF
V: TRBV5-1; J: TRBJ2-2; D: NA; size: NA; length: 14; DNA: TGCGCCAGCAGCCTCCGTACGACAACCGGGGAGCTGTTTTTT; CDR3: CASSLRTTTGELFF
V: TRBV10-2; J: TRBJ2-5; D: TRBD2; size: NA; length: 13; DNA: TGCGCCAGCAGGTTAGCGGGAGAGGAGACCCAGTACTTC; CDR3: CASRLAGEETQYF
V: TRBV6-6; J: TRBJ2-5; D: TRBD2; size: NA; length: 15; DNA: TGTGCCAGCAACTCACGGGCTAGCGGACAAGAGACCCAGTACTTC; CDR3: CASNSRASGQETQYF
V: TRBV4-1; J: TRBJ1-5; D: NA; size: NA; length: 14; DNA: TGCGCCAGCAGCCAAGACGGGGGGTACCAGCCCCAGCATTTT; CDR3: CASSQDGGYQPQHF
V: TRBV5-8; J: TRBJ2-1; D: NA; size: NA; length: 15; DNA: TGTGCCAGCAGCTTGCCGGGGGCCGGTTACAATGAGCAGTTCTTC; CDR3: CASSLPGAGYNEQFF
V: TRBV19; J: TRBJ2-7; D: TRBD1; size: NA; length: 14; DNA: TGTGCCAGTCCTGCCGGGACAGGATTCTACGAGCAGTACTTC; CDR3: CASPAGTGFYEQYF
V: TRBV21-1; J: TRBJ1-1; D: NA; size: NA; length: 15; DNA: TGTGCCAGCAGCGCCCCCGGGACAGAGAACACTGAAGCTTTCTTT; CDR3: CASSAPGTENTEAFF
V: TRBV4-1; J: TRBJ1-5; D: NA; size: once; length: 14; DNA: TGCGCCAGCAGCCAATCCGCGTTTGTTTCTCCCCAGCATTTT; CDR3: CASSQSAFVSPQHF
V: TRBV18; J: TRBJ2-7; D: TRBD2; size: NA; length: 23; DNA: TGTGCCAGCTCACCACCGGTCTACCCCGCGCTTACTAGCGGGAGGGCAGTCCCTATAGAGCAGTACTTC; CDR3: CASSPPVYPALTSGRAVPIEQYF
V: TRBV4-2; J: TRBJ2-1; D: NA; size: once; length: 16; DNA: TGTGCCAGCAGCCAGAGCATCGGGACGTCCTACAATGAGCAGTTCTTC; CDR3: CASSQSIGTSYNEQFF
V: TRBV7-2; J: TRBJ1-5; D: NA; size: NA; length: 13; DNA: TGTGCCACCCAGGCGAGTTTTTATCAGCCCCAGCATTTT; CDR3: CATQASFYQPQHF
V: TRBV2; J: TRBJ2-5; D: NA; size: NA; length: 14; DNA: TGTGCCAGCAGTCCGGACAGAGCCCAAGAGACCCAGTACTTC; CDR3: CASSPDRAQETQYF
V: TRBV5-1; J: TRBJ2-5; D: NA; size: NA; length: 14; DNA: TGCGCCAGCAGCTTGGAGTTAGGGAAAGAGACCCAGTACTTC; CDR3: CASSLELGKETQYF
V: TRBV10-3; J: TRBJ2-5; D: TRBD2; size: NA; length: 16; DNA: TGTGCCATCATGAGCGGGGGGGCCGCGGTCCAAGAGACCCAGTACTTC; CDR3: CAIMSGGAAVQETQYF
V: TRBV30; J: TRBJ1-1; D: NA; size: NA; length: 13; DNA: TGTGCCCTCGTCCCCCCCGCCGGCACTGAAGCTTTCTTT; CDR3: CALVPPAGTEAFF
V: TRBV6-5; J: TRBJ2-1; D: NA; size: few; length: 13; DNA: TGTGCCAGCAGCTGGACTGCCGACAATGAGCAGTTCTTC; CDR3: CASSWTADNEQFF